These 7 T cell receptor beta chains were sequenced from one sample in a study of identifying expanded T cells in peripheral blood. The method was immunoSEQ multiplex PCR; TCRdb's version includes in-frame clones alone and lacks a portion of them. The sample carries tens of thousands of clones, over 80% recorded once. Material for sequencing was blood. These TCRs come from a person aged 18-70 years in good health.

V usage is TRBV19 and J usage is TRBJ2-3; D ambiguous. This CDR3 is built from 17 residues. Germline V lookup: CDR1 LNHDA, CDR2 SQIVND (reference sequence). Trimming removed 3 bases at V and 2 bases at J, with 18 bases between. The CDR3 region is CASSIPNMGFSTDTQYF. The DNA for the CDR3 is TGTGCCAGTAGTATTCCAAACATGGGATTCTCCACAGATACGCAGTATTTT.

J is TRBJ2-1 and V is TRBV28; TRBD2 aligns across 14 bases. Germline V gives CDR1 MDHEN, CDR2 SYDVKM. The CDR3 extends over 17 amino acids. Germline trimming cut 5 bases from V and 8 bases from J; bases unmatched to any gene: 11. This chain's CDR3 is CASSPAGTSGRFHEQFF. CDR3 in DNA: TGTGCCAGCAGTCCAGCCGGGACTAGCGGGAGATTTCATGAGCAGTTCTTC.

The CDR3: CASSLGQDTGELFF. CDR3 nucleotides: TGCGCCAGCAGCTTGGGGCAGGATACCGGGGAGCTGTTTTTT. The rearrangement joins TRBV5-1 to TRBJ2-2, with D hard to call. Trimming cost V 0 bases and J 5 bases, with 8 bases left between them. CDR1 and CDR2 from the germline V gene are SGHRS and YFSETQ. The CDR3 is 14 amino acids. Full variable domain (rest looked up from reference TRBV5-1 and TRBJ2-2): KAGVTQTPRYLIKTRGQQVTLSCSPISGHRSVSWYQQTPGQGLQFLFEYFSETQRNKGNFPGRFSGRQFSNSRSEMNVSTLELGDSALYLCASSLGQDTGELFFGEGSRLTVL.

The J gene is TRBJ1-3, the V gene TRBV6-6; D is undetermined. Trimming took 7 bases from V and 0 from J, leaving 1 base between them. Per the germline V gene, CDR1 is MNHNY and CDR2 is SVGAGI (reference sequence). The CDR3 covers 11 residues. The CDR3 spells CASNSGNTIYF. The CDR3 coding sequence is TGTGCCAGCAACTCTGGAAACACCATATATTTT.

The V call is TRBV27, the J call TRBJ2-3; D remains unclear. V was clipped by 5 bases and J by 2 bases, with 8 bases between them. CDR1 and CDR2 from the germline V gene are MNHEY and SMNVEV (reference sequence). CDR3 length equals 13 residues. The CDR3 sequence: CASSQRHTDTQYF. CDR3 bases: TGTGCCAGCAGTCAGCGACACACAGATACGCAGTATTTT.

V is TRBV29-1 and J is TRBJ1-5, with D unclear. The CDR3 spans 15 residues. V dropped 6 bases and J dropped 4 bases, with 19 bases sitting between them. Germline CDR1 is SQVTM and CDR2 is ANQGSEA. CDR3 in amino acids: CSVEISNNPNQPQHF. CDR3 coding DNA: TGCAGCGTCGAAATTAGCAATAATCCGAATCAGCCCCAGCATTTT.

CDR3 residues: CASRASGSNVDIQYF. In nucleotides, the CDR3 is TGCGCCAGCAGGGCTAGCGGGAGTAATGTGGACATTCAGTACTTC. The chain combines TRBV4-1 with TRBJ2-4; the match to TRBD2 covers 10 bases. The CDR3 has 15 amino acids. CDR1 and CDR2 (germline): MGHRA, YSYEKL. V gave up 6 bases and J gave up 8 bases; unmatched junction bases: 10.